The 29 T cell receptor beta chains given below trace back to one sample, sequenced in a study of blood T cell repertoires in COVID-19. Repertoires were generated with immunoSEQ multiplex PCR, while TCRdb's copy carries only in-frame clones and drops some. The sample holds around 430,000 clones, around 87% seen once. Sequences were obtained from PBMCs or T cells enriched from blood (not recorded which). The receptor source for this set is a woman in her fifties or sixties who had recovered from COVID-19.

The rearrangement links TRBV28 to TRBJ1-2; the D gene is possibly TRBD1 (6 bases). Trimming removed 2 bases at V and 3 bases at J, with 16 bases between. The CDR3 has 16 residues. Germline V CDR1 and CDR2: MDHEN, SYDVKM. The CDR3 loop is CASSLPIGGGYYGYTF. CDR3 nucleotides: TGTGCCAGCAGTTTACCTATCGGCGGGGGCTACTATGGCTACACCTTC.

Only one count was recorded for this clone. The CDR3 protein is CASSFGGRGLPKNIQYF. The CDR3 region has the DNA TGTGCCAGCAGTTTTGGGGGCAGGGGGTTACCCAAAAACATTCAGTACTTC. V gene TRBV5-5 combines with J gene TRBJ2-4; the match to TRBD1 covers 7 bases. The trim removed 5 bases at V and 2 bases at J, leaving 13 bases unmatched. The CDR3 length is 17 residues. The germline gives CDR1 SGHKS, CDR2 YYEKEE (reference sequence).

The rearrangement joins TRBV7-3 to TRBJ2-3, with TRBD1 as a possible D gene (5 bases). Germline lookup yields CDR1 SGHTA and CDR2 FQGTGA. The CDR3 covers 13 residues. The V gene lost 3 bases and the J gene lost 4 bases, with 8 bases spanning the gap. CDR3 amino acids: CASSLTVSDTQYF. CDR3 DNA: TGTGCCAGCAGCTTGACAGTATCAGATACGCAGTATTTT.

This rearrangement joins TRBV19 to TRBJ1-4; D is unresolved. This CDR3 is built from 15 residues. The germline V gene has CDR1 LNHDA and CDR2 SQIVND (reference sequence). V lost 3 bases to trimming and J lost 8 bases, with 16 bases between them. CDR3 region: CASSIDGLRIEKLFF. As DNA, the CDR3 is TGTGCCAGTAGTATTGACGGCCTGAGGATCGAAAAACTGTTTTTT.

The genes are TRBV29-1 and TRBJ1-2; D is uncertain. CDR3 length equals 12 residues. CDR1 SQVTM and CDR2 ANQGSEA come from the germline V gene. V shed 2 bases and J shed 7 bases, with 11 bases lying between them. In nucleotides, the CDR3 is TGCAGCGTTGAACGAGACCGGGGTGGCTACACCTTC. Translated, it gives CSVERDRGGYTF.

This rearrangement joins TRBV5-1 to TRBJ1-2; D possibly corresponds to TRBD1 (6 bases). The CDR3 is made up of 14 amino acids. Germline V gene lookup returns CDR1 SGHRS and CDR2 YFSETQ. V lost 4 bases, J lost 3 bases, and 13 bases lay in between. CDR3 region: CASSPMTGDYGYTF. The CDR3 region has the DNA TGCGCCAGCAGCCCCATGACAGGCGACTATGGCTACACCTTC.

The V call is TRBV7-3, the J call TRBJ2-2; 8 bases map to TRBD1. Germline V gives CDR1 SGHTA, CDR2 FQGTGA. V lost 5 bases and J lost 0; bases outside the gene matches: 8. The CDR3 has 17 amino acids. DNA of the CDR3: TGTGCCAGCAGCAAAGGGCAGGGGGCTACGAACACCGGGGAGCTGTTTTTT. This sequence encodes CASSKGQGATNTGELFF.

The chain links TRBV6-2 or TRBV6-3 to TRBJ2-7; TRBD2 agrees at 15 bases. The germline V gene encodes CDR1 MNHEY and CDR2 SVGEGT. The CDR3 has 17 residues. The V gene end was trimmed by 2 bases and the J gene end by 4 bases; junction bases not matched to a gene: 6. As DNA, the CDR3 is TGTGCCAGCAGTTACACAGGGACTAGCGGGGGGCCATACGAGCAGTACTTC. It codes for CASSYTGTSGGPYEQYF.

The chain is built from TRBV6-5 and TRBJ2-1; 12 positions match TRBD2. V dropped 6 bases and J dropped 10; count of bases not matched to a gene: 10. This CDR3 is 15 amino acids long. Germline CDR1 and CDR2: MNHEY and SVGAGI. CDR3 nucleotide sequence: TGTGCCAGCAGCCAGGGACTAGCGGGCCCCCAAGAGCAGTTCTTC. This gives the protein CASSQGLAGPQEQFF.

The table lists this clone with a few counts. The V gene is TRBV7-9, the J gene TRBJ1-2, with 7 positions matching TRBD1. The V segment lost 1 base and the J segment 6 bases; nucleotides outside the gene matches: 8. Germline V gives CDR1 SEHNR, CDR2 FQNEAQ (reference sequence). This CDR3 region has 15 residues. The CDR3: CASSLVTGDRNGYTF. CDR3 nucleotides: TGTGCCAGCAGCTTAGTTACAGGGGATAGGAATGGCTACACCTTC.

The gene calls are TRBV3-1 (or the pseudogene TRBV3-2) and TRBJ2-1; tentatively, D is TRBD2 (5 bases). The V gene lost 0 bases and the J gene lost 2 bases, with 11 bases spanning the gap. Germline V gives CDR1 LGHDT, CDR2 YNNKEL (reference sequence). This CDR3 comprises 16 residues. The CDR3: CASSQDVGRAYNEQFF. In nucleotides, the CDR3 is TGTGCCAGCAGCCAAGATGTGGGGAGAGCCTACAATGAGCAGTTCTTC.

Notes on this clone: Within the sample, other DNA sequences also encode this same CDR3. The chain uses TRBV6-4 and TRBJ2-3; TRBD2 is a possible D gene (6 bases). CDR1 is MRHNA, CDR2 SNTAGT, per germline. With 0 bases removed from V and 4 bases from J, the gap between germline ends came to 8 bases. This CDR3 is 14 amino acids long. DNA of the CDR3: TGTGCCAGCAGTGACTCGGGCGGGGCAGATACGCAGTATTTT. Amino acids: CASSDSGGADTQYF.

The V gene is TRBV7-2, the J gene TRBJ1-6; D is ambiguous. CDR1 is SGHTA and CDR2 is FQGNSA in the germline V gene. The CDR3 extends over 14 amino acids. Trimming cost V 4 bases and J 10 bases, with 14 bases left between them. CDR3 DNA sequence: TGTGCCAGCAGCTCGAGGGAGAGTGGCTCACCCCTCCACTTT. Protein: CASSSRESGSPLHF.

The CDR3 spells CATSRDPDRGNEQFF. In DNA, the CDR3 is TGTGCCACCAGCAGAGATCCGGACAGGGGGAATGAGCAGTTCTTC. The genes are TRBV15 and TRBJ2-1, with 10 nucleotides matching TRBD1. V shed 0 bases, J shed 7 bases, and the junction held 3 bases outside the gene matches. This CDR3 region has 15 residues. Looked up from germline, CDR1 is LNHNV and CDR2 is YYDKDF (reference sequence).

J is TRBJ1-1 and V is TRBV7-9; 8 nucleotides match TRBD1. This CDR3 is 14 amino acids long. Trimming took 4 bases from V and 6 from J; bases not matched to a gene: 7. CDR1 is SEHNR, CDR2 FQNEAQ, per germline (reference sequence). DNA of the CDR3: TGTGCCAGCAGCTGGACAGGGCCCTACGCTGAAGCTTTCTTT. Its protein product is CASSWTGPYAEAFF.

A note on this clone: The same CDR3 can be traced to other DNA sequences in this sample. The V and J genes are TRBV12-3 or TRBV12-4 and TRBJ1-2; weak D call: TRBD1 (5 bases). V was clipped by 4 bases and J by 5 bases, with 5 bases between them. CDR3 length equals 11 residues. In nucleotides, the CDR3 is TGTGCCAGCAGTTCAGGGTATGGCTACACCTTC. This gives the protein CASSSGYGYTF.

This chain links TRBV3-1 (or the pseudogene TRBV3-2) with TRBJ1-1, with TRBD1 as a possible D gene (5 bases). Germline V CDR1 and CDR2: LGHDT, YNNKEL (reference sequence). The V end lost 3 bases, the J end lost 7 bases, and 9 bases lay between the germline ends. The CDR3 spans 12 residues. The CDR3 protein is CASSQGGIEAFF. DNA for the CDR3: TGTGCCAGCAGCCAGGGGGGGATTGAAGCTTTCTTT.

This clone was observed once. This sequence joins TRBV6-5 and TRBJ2-3; the D is unclear. The CDR3 is made up of 13 amino acids. V lost 6 bases and J lost 4, with 11 bases in between. In germline, CDR1 is MNHEY, CDR2 SVGAGI. This chain's CDR3 is CASSDPRSDTQYF. As DNA, the CDR3 is TGTGCCAGCAGCGACCCGAGGTCAGATACGCAGTATTTT.

This rearrangement joins TRBV18 to TRBJ1-3, with 9 bases identical to TRBD1. Trimming removed 6 bases from V and 7 bases from J; junction bases left unmatched: 13. Germline assignment: CDR1 KGHSH and CDR2 LQKENI. The CDR3 length is 16 residues. The CDR3, as DNA: TGTGCCAGCTCGGCAGGGCAGCCCGGACAGGGGAACACCATATATTTT. Protein: CASSAGQPGQGNTIYF.

The V gene is TRBV4-1, the J gene TRBJ2-5, with 7 bases that match TRBD1. Germline trimming cut 2 bases from V and 0 bases from J; bases unmatched to any gene: 12. The CDR3 is 18 amino acids. Germline V gives CDR1 MGHRA, CDR2 YSYEKL. Here the CDR3 reads CASSQPTGTEKYQETQYF. The CDR3 bases are TGCGCCAGCAGCCAACCGACAGGGACAGAAAAGTACCAAGAGACCCAGTACTTC.

The chain carries TRBV7-2 and TRBJ1-1; possibly TRBD1 for D (5 bases). CDR3 length equals 13 residues. V was trimmed by 6 bases and J by 6 bases, leaving 14 bases between them. The germline V gene has CDR1 SGHTA and CDR2 FQGNSA. In DNA, the CDR3 is TGTGCCAGCAGACTTAGCTGGGGGGCTGAAGCTTTCTTT. Translated, it gives CASRLSWGAEAFF. Together with reference TRBV7-2 and TRBJ1-1, the CDR3 gives the full variable domain: GAGVSQSPSNKVTEKGKDVELRCDPISGHTALYWYRQSLGQGLEFLIYFQGNSAPDKSGLPSDRFSAERTGGSVSTLTIQRTQQEDSAVYLCASRLSWGAEAFFGQGTRLTVV.

This chain uses TRBV4-1 with TRBJ1-5; 8 bases line up with TRBD1. V lost 6 bases, J lost 2 bases, and 6 bases stayed unmatched. Looked up from germline, CDR1 is MGHRA and CDR2 is YSYEKL. This CDR3 comprises 15 residues. The CDR3 region is CASSWETGGNQPQHF. DNA of the CDR3: TGCGCCAGCAGTTGGGAGACAGGGGGCAATCAGCCCCAGCATTTT.

This clone was counted once. An end of the junction differs from the germline gene, which may be a read error. The V call is TRBV7-7, the J call TRBJ2-2, with D perhaps TRBD1 (5 bases). CDR3 size: 16 residues. Germline CDR1 is SSHAT and CDR2 is FNYEAQ (reference sequence). DNA for the CDR3: TGTGCTAGCAGTCCCTCGACAGTCTTAAACACCGGGGAGCTGTTTTTT. It specifies CASSPSTVLNTGELFF.

V usage is TRBV19 and J usage is TRBJ2-2, with TRBD2 identical over 12 bases. Unmatched junction bases numbered 7, after V lost 5 bases and J lost 0 bases. This CDR3 has 18 amino acids. CDR1 and CDR2 from the germline V gene are LNHDA and SQIVND (reference sequence). The CDR3 reads CASSPGLAGLPNTGELFF. The CDR3 DNA is TGTGCCAGTAGTCCCGGACTAGCGGGACTACCGAACACCGGGGAGCTGTTTTTT.

Only a few counts were recorded for this clone. The chain uses TRBV4-1 and TRBJ1-3; the D gene is possibly TRBD1 (6 bases). The CDR3 spans 16 residues. The germline gives CDR1 MGHRA, CDR2 YSYEKL. V was cut by 0 bases and J by 7 bases, with 16 bases left in between. The CDR3 nucleotides are TGCGCCAGCAGCCAAGATACAGGGATATTGACTAACACCATATATTTT. Protein sequence: CASSQDTGILTNTIYF.

The chain carries TRBV7-8 and TRBJ1-1, with D possibly matching TRBD1 (5 bases). From germline, CDR1 is SGHVS and CDR2 FQNEAQ. The CDR3 covers 15 residues. The V end was cut by 0 bases, the J end by 5 bases, with 13 bases between. The CDR3 sequence: CASSLALGGGTEAFF. In nucleotides, the CDR3 is TGTGCCAGCAGCTTAGCGCTCGGGGGAGGAACTGAAGCTTTCTTT.

The V call is TRBV2, the J call TRBJ2-7, with 8 bases matching TRBD2. Per germline, CDR1 SNHLY and CDR2 FYNNEI. This CDR3 region has 18 residues. V was clipped by 6 bases and J by 3 bases; unmatched bases: 19. CDR3 in DNA: TGTGCCAGCAGAACATCCCCCGGGAGGGACACACTCTACTACGAGCAGTACTTC. Residues: CASRTSPGRDTLYYEQYF.

This clone has a handful of counts. The genes are TRBV27 and TRBJ1-1, with a tentative D call TRBD1 (6 bases). This CDR3 comprises 15 residues. Trimming left V 11 bases short and J 4 bases short, with 23 bases between. Germline V gene sequence: CDR1 MNHEY, CDR2 SMNVEV (reference sequence). The chain's CDR3 is CAALKLGTGTTEAFF. CDR3 nucleotides: TGTGCCGCCCTAAAGTTGGGCACAGGGACCACTGAAGCTTTCTTT.

This clone was counted between two and nine times. The genes are TRBV24-1 and TRBJ2-3, with 7 nucleotides matching TRBD1. The CDR3 is 14 amino acids. Unmatched junction bases numbered 4, after V lost 5 bases and J lost 3 bases. The V gene's germline CDR1 is KGHDR and CDR2 SFDVKD. This CDR3 reads CATSGDRDTDTQYF. In DNA form, the CDR3 reads TGTGCCACCAGTGGAGACAGGGATACAGATACGCAGTATTTT.